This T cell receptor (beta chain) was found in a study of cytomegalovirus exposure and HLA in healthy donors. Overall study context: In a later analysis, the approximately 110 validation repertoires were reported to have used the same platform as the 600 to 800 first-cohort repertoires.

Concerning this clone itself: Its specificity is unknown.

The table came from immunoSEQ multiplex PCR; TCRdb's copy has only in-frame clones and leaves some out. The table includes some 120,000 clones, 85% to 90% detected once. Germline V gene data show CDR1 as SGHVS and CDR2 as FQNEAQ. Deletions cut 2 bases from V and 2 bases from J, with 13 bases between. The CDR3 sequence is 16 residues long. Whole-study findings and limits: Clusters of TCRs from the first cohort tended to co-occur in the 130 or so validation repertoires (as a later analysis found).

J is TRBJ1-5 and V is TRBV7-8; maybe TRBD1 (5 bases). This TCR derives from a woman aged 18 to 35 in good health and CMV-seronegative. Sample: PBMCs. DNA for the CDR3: TGTGCCAGCAGCTTAATGGCAGGGTTTGGCAATCAGCCCCAGCATTTT. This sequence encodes CASSLMAGFGNQPQHF.